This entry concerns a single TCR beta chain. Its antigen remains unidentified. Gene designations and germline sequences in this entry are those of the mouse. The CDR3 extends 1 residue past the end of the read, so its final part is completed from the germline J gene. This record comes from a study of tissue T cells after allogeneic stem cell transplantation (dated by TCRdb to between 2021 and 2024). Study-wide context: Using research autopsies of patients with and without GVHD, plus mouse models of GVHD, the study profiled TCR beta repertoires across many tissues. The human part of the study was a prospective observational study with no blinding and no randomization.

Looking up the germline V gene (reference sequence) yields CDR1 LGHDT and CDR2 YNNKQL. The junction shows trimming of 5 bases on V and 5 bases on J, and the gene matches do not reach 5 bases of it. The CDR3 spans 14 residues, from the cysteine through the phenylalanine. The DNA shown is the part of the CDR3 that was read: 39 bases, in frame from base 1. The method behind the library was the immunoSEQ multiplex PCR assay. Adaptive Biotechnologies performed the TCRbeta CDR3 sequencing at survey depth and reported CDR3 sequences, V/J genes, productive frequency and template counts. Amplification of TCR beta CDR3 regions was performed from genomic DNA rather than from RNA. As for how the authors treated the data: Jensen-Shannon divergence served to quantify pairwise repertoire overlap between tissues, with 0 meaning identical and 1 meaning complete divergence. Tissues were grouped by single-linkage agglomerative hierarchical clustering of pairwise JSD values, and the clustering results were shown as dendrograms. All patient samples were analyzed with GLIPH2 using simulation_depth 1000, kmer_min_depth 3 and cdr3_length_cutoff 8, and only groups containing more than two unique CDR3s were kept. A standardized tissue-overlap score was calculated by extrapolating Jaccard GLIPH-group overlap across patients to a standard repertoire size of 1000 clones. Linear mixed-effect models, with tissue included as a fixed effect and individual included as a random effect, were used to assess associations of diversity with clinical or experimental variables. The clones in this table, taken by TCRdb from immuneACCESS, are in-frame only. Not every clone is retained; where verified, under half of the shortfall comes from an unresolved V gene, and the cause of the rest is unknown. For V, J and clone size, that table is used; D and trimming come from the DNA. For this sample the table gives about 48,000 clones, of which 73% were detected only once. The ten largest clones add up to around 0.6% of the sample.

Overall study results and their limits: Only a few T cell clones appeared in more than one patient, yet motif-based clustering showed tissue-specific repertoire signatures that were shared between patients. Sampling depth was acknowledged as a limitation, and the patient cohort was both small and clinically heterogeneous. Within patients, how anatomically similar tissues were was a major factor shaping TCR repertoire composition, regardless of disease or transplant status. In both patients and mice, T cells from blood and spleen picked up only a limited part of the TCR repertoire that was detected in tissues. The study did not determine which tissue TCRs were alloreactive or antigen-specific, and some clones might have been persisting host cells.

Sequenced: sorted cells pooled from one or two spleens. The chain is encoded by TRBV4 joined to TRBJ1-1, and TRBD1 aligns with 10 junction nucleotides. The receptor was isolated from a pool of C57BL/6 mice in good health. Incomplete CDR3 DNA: TGTGCCAGCAGCGGCCGGGACAGGGGTACAGAAGTCTTC. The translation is CASSGRDRGTEVF. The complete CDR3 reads CASSGRDRGTEVFF.